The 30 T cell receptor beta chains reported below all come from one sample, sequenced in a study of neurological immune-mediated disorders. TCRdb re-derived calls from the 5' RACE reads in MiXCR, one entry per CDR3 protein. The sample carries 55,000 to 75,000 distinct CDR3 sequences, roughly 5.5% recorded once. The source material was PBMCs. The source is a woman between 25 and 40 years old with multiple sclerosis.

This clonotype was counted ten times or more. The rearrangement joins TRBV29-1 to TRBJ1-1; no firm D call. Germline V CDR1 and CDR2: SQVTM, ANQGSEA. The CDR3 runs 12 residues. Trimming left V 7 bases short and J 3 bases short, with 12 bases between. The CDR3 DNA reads TGCAGCGCCCTAGTCCGTTACACTGAAGCTTTCTTT. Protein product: CSALVRYTEAFF.

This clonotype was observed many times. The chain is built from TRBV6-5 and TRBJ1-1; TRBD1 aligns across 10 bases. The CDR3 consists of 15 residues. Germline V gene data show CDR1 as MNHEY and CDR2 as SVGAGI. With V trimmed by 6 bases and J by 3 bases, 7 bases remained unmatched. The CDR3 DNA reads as TGTGCCAGCAGCACTTTCGGACAGGGGGACACTGAAGCTTTCTTT. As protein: CASSTFGQGDTEAFF.

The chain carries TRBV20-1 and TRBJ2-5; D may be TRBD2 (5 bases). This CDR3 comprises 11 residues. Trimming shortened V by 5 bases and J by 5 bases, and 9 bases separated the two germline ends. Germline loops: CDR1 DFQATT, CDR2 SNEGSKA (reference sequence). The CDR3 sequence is CSASLGETQYF. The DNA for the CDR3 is TGCAGTGCTTCACTAGGGGAGACCCAGTACTTC.

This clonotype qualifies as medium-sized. CDR3 DNA sequence: TGTGCCAGCAGCTTCGGGGTGAATCAGCCCCAGCATTTT. Protein: CASSFGVNQPQHF. The V call is TRBV7-2, the J call TRBJ1-5; no clear D gene. V dropped 3 bases and J dropped 4 bases, with 7 bases sitting between them. Germline V CDR1 and CDR2: SGHTA, FQGNSA. The CDR3 length is 13 residues.

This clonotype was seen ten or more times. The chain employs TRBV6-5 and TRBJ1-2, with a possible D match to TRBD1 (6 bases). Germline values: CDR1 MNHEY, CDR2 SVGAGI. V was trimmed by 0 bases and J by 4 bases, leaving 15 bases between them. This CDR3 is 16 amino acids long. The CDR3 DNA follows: TGTGCCAGCAGTTACTCGAGTCTGGGGGCCCGCTATGGCTACACCTTC. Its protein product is CASSYSSLGARYGYTF.

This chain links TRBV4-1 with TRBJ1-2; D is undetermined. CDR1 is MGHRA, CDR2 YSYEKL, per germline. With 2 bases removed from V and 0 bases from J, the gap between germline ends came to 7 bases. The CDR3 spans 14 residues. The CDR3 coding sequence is TGCGCCAGCAGCCAACAGACAACTAACTATGGCTACACCTTC. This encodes CASSQQTTNYGYTF.

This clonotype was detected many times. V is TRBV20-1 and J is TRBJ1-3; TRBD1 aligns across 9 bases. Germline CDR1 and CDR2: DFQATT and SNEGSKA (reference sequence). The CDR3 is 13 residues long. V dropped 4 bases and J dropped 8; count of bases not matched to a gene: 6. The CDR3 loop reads CSAMTGGPDTIYF. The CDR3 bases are TGCAGTGCTATGACAGGGGGACCAGACACCATATATTTT.

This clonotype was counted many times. The CDR3 DNA is TGTGCCAGCAGCTTAGCAGGGGGGGATAATTCACCCCTCCACTTT. Translating it yields CASSLAGGDNSPLHF. This chain links TRBV7-2 with TRBJ1-6; the D gene is possibly TRBD1 (6 bases). CDR3 length: 15 amino acids. Germline V CDR1 and CDR2: SGHTA, FQGNSA. V was shortened by 0 bases and J by 5 bases, with 8 bases between the two germline ends.

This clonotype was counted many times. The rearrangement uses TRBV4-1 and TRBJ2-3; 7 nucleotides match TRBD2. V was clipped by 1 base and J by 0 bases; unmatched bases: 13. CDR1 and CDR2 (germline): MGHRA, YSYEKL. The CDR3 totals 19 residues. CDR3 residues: CASSQGEWGGGLSTDTQYF. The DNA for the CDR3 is TGCGCCAGCAGCCAAGGGGAATGGGGCGGGGGACTGAGCACAGATACGCAGTATTTT.

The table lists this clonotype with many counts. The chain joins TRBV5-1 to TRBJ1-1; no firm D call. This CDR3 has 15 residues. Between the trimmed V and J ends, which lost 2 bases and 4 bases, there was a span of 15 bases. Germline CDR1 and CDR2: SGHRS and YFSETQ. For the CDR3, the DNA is TGCGCCAGCAGCTTCGGCTTCCAGAGATCCACTGAAGCTTTCTTT. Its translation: CASSFGFQRSTEAFF.

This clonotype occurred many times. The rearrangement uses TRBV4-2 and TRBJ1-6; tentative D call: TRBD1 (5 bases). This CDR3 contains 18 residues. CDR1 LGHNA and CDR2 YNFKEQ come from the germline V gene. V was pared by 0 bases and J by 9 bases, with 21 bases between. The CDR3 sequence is CASSQDSPPGDVGSPLHF. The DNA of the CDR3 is TGTGCCAGCAGCCAAGATTCCCCTCCGGGGGATGTTGGTTCACCCCTCCACTTT.

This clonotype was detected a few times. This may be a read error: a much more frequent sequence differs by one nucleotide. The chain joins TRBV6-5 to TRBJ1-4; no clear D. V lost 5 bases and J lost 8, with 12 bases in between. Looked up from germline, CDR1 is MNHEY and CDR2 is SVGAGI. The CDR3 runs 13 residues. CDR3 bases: TGTGCCAGCAGTACGGGAAGTCGCGAAAAACTGTTTTTT. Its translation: CASSTGSREKLFF.

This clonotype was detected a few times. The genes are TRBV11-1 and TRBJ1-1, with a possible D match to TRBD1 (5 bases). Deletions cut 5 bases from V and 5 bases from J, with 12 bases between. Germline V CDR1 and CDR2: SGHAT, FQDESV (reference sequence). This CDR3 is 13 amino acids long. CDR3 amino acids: CASSPERGTEAFF. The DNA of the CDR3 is TGTGCCAGCAGCCCGGAGCGGGGGACTGAAGCTTTCTTT.

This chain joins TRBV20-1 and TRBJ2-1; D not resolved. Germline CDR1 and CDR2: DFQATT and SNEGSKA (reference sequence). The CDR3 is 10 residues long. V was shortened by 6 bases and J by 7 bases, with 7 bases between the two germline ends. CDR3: CSAKANEQFF. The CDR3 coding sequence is TGCAGTGCAAAAGCGAATGAGCAGTTCTTC.

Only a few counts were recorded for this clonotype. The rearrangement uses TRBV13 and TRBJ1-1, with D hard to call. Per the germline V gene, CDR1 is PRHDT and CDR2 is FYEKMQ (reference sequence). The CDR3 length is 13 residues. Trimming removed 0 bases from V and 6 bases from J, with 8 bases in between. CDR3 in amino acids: CASSLGVGAEAFF. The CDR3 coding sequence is TGTGCCAGCAGCTTAGGCGTGGGAGCTGAAGCTTTCTTT.

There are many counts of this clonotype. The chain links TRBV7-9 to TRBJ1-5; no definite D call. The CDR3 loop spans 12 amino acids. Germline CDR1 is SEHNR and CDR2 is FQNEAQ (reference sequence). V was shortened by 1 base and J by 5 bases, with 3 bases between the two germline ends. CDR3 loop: CASSLVDQPQHF. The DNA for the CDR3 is TGTGCCAGCAGCTTAGTAGATCAGCCCCAGCATTTT.

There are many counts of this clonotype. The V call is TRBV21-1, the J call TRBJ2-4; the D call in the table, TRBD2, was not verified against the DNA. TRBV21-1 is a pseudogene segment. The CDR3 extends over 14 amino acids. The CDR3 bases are TGTGCCAGCAGCAAAAAAGGGCCCGGGACTGAGTGGTACTTC. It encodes CASSKKGPGTEWYF.

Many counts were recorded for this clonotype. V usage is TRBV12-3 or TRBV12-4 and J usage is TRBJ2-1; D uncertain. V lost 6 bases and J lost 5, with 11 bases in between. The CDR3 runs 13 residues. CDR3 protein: CASSKDRNNEQFF. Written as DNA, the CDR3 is TGTGCCAGCAGCAAAGACCGAAACAATGAGCAGTTCTTC.

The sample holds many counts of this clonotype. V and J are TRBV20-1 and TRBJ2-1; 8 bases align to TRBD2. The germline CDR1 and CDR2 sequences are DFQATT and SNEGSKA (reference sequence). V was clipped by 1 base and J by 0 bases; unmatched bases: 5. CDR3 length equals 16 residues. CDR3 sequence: CSARGAGALSYNEQFF. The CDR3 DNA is TGCAGTGCTAGAGGAGCGGGGGCCCTCTCCTACAATGAGCAGTTCTTC.

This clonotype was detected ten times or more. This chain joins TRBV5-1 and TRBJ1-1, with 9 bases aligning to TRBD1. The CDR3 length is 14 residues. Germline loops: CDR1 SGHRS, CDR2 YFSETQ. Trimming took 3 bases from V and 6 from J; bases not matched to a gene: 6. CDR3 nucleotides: TGCGCCAGCAGCTCCGGGACAGGGAGTCCTGAAGCTTTCTTT. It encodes CASSSGTGSPEAFF.

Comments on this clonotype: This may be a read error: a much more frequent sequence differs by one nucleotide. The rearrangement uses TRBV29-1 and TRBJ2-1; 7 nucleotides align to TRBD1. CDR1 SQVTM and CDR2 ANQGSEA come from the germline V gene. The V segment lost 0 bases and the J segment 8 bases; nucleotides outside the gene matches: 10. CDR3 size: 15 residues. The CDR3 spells CSVEDITRGGHEQFF. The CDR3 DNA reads TGCAGCGTTGAAGACATTACTAGAGGGGGCCATGAGCAGTTCTTC.

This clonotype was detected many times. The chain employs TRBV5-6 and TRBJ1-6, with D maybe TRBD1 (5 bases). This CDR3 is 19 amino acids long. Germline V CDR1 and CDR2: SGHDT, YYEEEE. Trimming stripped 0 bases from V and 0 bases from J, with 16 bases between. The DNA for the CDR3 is TGTGCCAGCAGCTTGGGCCTCAGACAGAAGAGCTCCTATAATTCACCCCTCCACTTT. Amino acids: CASSLGLRQKSSYNSPLHF.

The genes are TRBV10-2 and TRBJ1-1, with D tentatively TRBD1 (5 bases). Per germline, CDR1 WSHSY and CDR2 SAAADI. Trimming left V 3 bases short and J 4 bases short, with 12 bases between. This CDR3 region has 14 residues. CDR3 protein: CASSDYTGATEAFF. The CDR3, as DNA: TGCGCCAGCAGTGATTACACAGGAGCCACTGAAGCTTTCTTT.

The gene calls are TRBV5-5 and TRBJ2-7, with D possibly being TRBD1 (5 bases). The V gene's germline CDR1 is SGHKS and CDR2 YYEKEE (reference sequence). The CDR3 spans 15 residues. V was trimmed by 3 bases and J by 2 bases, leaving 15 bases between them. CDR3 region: CASSSVPTGAYEQYF. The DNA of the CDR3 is TGTGCCAGCAGCTCGGTGCCAACAGGCGCCTACGAGCAGTACTTC.

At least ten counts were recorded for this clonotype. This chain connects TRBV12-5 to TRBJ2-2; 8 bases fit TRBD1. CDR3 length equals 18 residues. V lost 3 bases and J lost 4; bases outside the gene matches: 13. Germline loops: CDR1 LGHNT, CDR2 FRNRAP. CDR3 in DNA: TGTGCTAGTGGTTTAAGGGTGTGGGGACAGGCCCCCACCGGGGAGCTGTTTTTT. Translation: CASGLRVWGQAPTGELFF.

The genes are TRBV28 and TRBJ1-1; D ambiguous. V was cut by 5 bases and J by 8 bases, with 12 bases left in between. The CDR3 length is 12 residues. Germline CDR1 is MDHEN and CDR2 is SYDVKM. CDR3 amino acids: CASSRTAAEAFF. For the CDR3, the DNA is TGTGCCAGCAGTCGGACGGCTGCCGAAGCTTTCTTT.

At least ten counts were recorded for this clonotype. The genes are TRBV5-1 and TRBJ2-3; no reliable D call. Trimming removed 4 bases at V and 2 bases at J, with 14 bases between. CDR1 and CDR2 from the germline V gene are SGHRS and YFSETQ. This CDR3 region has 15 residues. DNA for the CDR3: TGCGCCAGCAGCGATGGGATCGGATACACAGATACGCAGTATTTT. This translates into CASSDGIGYTDTQYF.

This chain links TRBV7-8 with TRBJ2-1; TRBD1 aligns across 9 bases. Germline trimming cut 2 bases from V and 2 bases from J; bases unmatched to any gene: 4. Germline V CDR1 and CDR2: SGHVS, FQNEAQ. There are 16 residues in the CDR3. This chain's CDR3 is CASSLLRDRAYNEQFF. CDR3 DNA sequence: TGTGCCAGCAGCTTATTGCGGGACAGGGCCTACAATGAGCAGTTCTTC.

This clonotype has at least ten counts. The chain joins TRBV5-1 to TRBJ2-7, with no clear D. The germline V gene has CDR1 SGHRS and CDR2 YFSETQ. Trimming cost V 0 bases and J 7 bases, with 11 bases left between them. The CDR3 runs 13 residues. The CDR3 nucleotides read TGCGCCAGCAGCTTGGATTGGATAGGGGAGCAGTACTTC. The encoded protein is CASSLDWIGEQYF.

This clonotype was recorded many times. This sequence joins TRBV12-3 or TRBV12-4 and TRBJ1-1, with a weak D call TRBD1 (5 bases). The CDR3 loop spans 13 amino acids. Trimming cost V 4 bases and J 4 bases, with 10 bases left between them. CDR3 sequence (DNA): TGTGCCAGCAGTTCCAGGGTAACCACTGAAGCTTTCTTT. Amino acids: CASSSRVTTEAFF.